These T cell receptor beta chains were read from a single sample in a study of blood T cell repertoires in COVID-19. Sequencing used immunoSEQ multiplex PCR; TCRdb keeps in-frame clones, though not all of them. The sample carries roughly 120,000 clones, less than 90% recorded once. Sequences were obtained from peripheral blood. The receptors were gathered from a man aged 30 to 45 with acute or convalescent COVID-19. CDR3s include the opening cysteine and the closing phenylalanine or tryptophan. A D gene is named only where the DNA matches it firmly. Only some rows state a clone size, as once, few, many or a class for expanded clones.

J	size	length	D	V	CDR3	DNA
TRBJ2-3	-	13	-	TRBV6-1	CASSEERGNTQYF	TGTGCCAGCAGTGAAGAGCGCGGGAATACGCAGTATTTT
TRBJ2-1	-	15	TRBD2	TRBV6-5	CASSTGTSAYNEQFF	TGTGCCAGCAGCACCGGGACTAGCGCCTACAATGAGCAGTTCTTC
TRBJ2-1	-	14	TRBD2	TRBV7-9	CASSFLREGNEQFF	TGTGCCAGCAGCTTTCTGCGGGAGGGCAATGAGCAGTTCTTC
TRBJ2-7	-	17	-	TRBV6-1	CASSAPPGSSRAYEQYF	TGTGCCAGCAGTGCACCTCCTGGGTCGAGTCGGGCCTACGAGCAGTACTTC
TRBJ1-2	-	14	-	TRBV27	CASSLSGGLGGYTF	TGTGCCAGCAGTTTATCCGGCGGACTGGGTGGCTACACCTTC
TRBJ2-7	once	17	TRBD1	TRBV27	CASSTGQGILGAYEQYF	TGTGCCAGCAGTACGGGACAGGGGATATTGGGGGCCTACGAGCAGTACTTC
TRBJ1-5	once	16	-	TRBV19	CASSIRGHRADQPQHF	TGTGCCAGTAGTATTAGGGGACATCGGGCGGATCAGCCCCAGCATTTT
TRBJ2-3	-	16	TRBD2	TRBV27	CASRIGLAGARDTQYF	TGTGCCAGCAGAATCGGACTAGCGGGGGCCCGGGATACGCAGTATTTT
TRBJ1-1	few	13	TRBD1	TRBV30	CAWSSGTVSRAFF	TGTGCCTGGAGTTCGGGGACAGTATCAAGAGCTTTCTTT
TRBJ1-1	-	12	-	TRBV4-1	CASSRIQGEAFF	TGCGCCAGCAGCCGAATACAGGGTGAAGCTTTCTTT
TRBJ1-1	-	13	-	TRBV5-8	CASSPQMNTEAFF	TGTGCCAGCAGCCCCCAGATGAACACTGAAGCTTTCTTT
TRBJ1-2	-	15	TRBD1	TRBV6-5	CASSYLIGTGYGYTF	TGTGCCAGCAGTTACTTGATTGGGACAGGCTATGGCTACACCTTC
TRBJ1-2	once	13	TRBD1	TRBV27	CASSLLDRGGYTF	TGTGCCAGCAGTTTATTGGACAGGGGCGGCTACACCTTC
TRBJ2-2	-	16	TRBD2	TRBV9	CASSVAGRAETGELFF	TGTGCCAGCAGCGTAGCCGGGAGGGCCGAGACCGGGGAGCTGTTTTTT